This T cell receptor beta chain was retrieved from a study of T cell clones after liver transplantation. Findings of the study overall: Compared with third party-reactive sequences, donor-reactive ones declined more, independent of withdrawal success. A significant post-transplant drop in circulating graft-donor-reactive CD4 TCRbeta sequences occurred in most of the 8 subjects.

TCRdb's copy holds only in-frame clones and misses some; the assay was immunoSEQ multiplex PCR. The sample holds about 60,000 clones, around 75% seen once. CD3+CD4+ and CD3+CD8+ cells were FACS-sorted from thawed unstimulated PBMCs. The sample holds one count of this clone. As yet, its antigen is unknown. The sample consisted of CD4+ T cells from blood, taken before liver transplant. This TCR was sampled from a human donor who received a liver transplant.

The CDR3 nucleotides read TGTGCCAGCAGCTTTGGGGGGAGGACAGATACGCAGTATTTT. The encoded protein is CASSFGGRTDTQYF. The chain couples TRBV11-1 to TRBJ2-3; a weak D match, TRBD2 (6 bases). CDR1 is SGHAT, CDR2 FQDESV, per germline (reference sequence). The CDR3 has 14 amino acids. Deletions cut 3 bases from V and 3 bases from J, with 10 bases between.